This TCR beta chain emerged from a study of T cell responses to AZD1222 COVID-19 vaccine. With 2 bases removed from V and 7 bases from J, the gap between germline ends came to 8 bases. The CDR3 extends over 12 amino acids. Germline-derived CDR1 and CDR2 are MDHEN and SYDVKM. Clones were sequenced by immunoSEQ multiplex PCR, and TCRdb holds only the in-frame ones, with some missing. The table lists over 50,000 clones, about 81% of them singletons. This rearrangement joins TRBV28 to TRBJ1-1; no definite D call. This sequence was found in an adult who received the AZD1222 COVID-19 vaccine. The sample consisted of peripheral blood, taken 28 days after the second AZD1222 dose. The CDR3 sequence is CASSLRGFEAFF. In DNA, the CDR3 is TGTGCCAGCAGTTTAAGAGGGTTTGAAGCTTTCTTT.